This T cell receptor (beta chain) was profiled in a study of blood T cell repertoires in COVID-19. Study-wide context: Acute and convalescent COVID-19 samples came from the United States, Italy and Spain. PBMCs, B-cell-depleted T cells, or T cells provided the cDNA or gDNA that made up the material.

J lost 6 bases, V lost 4 bases, and 12 bases had no gene match. This CDR3 spans 17 amino acids. CDR1 SEHNR and CDR2 FQNEAQ come from the germline V gene (reference sequence). This clone was detected once. Libraries were prepared by immunoSEQ multiplex PCR; TCRdb keeps only in-frame clonotypes and omits some of them. The table lists under 300,000 clones, about nine tenths of them singletons. The chain recombines TRBV7-9 with TRBJ1-4; 9 bases agree with TRBD1. The sequence derives from a woman aged 40 to 49 with acute or convalescent COVID-19. The sequenced material came from peripheral blood. The CDR3 here is CASSSGWETGGDEKLFF. DNA of the CDR3: TGTGCCAGCAGCTCTGGATGGGAGACAGGGGGAGATGAAAAACTGTTTTTT.